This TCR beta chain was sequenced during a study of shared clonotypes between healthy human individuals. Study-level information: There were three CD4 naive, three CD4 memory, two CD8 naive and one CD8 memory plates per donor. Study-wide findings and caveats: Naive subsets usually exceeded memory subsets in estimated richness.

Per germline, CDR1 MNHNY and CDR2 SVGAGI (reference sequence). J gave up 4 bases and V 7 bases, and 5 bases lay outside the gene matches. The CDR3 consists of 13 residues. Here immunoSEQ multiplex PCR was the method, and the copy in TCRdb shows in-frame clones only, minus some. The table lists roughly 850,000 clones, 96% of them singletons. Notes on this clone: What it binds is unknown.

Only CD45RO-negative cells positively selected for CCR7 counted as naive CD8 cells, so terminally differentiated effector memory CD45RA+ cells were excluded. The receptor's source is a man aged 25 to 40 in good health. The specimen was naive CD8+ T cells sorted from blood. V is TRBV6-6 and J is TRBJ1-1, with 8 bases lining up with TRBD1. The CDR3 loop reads CASIYQGATEAFF. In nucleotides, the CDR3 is TGTGCCAGCATATATCAGGGGGCCACTGAAGCTTTCTTT.